The 8 T cell receptor beta chains in this list originate from one sample, sequenced in a study of naive and memory T cell subsets. Both TRBC1 and TRBC2 were covered by a beta constant-region primer of two equimolar oligonucleotides. TCRdb re-analysed the UMI-ligation and nested PCR reads in MiXCR, keeping a single row per CDR3 protein. This sample has approximately 82,000 distinct CDR3 sequences, with about 7% found just once. The sample taken for sequencing was central memory CD4+ T cells from blood. The receptors stem from a human donor in good health.

This clonotype appeared many times. The rearrangement uses TRBV28 and TRBJ1-6; no firm D call. CDR3 length: 15 amino acids. V was pared by 6 bases and J by 9 bases, with 18 bases between. CDR1 and CDR2 (germline): MDHEN, SYDVKM. The CDR3: CASSPPADVISPLHF. The CDR3 bases are TGTGCCAGCAGCCCCCCGGCAGACGTTATTTCACCCCTCCACTTT.

This clonotype has only a few counts. The V and J genes are TRBV20-1 and TRBJ2-3; 9 bases line up with TRBD2. Trimming took 1 base from V and 5 from J; bases not matched to a gene: 7. The length of the CDR3 is 15 residues. Germline V gene data show CDR1 as DFQATT and CDR2 as SNEGSKA (reference sequence). The CDR3 DNA reads TGCAGTGCTAGAGCCCGACTAGCGGTATTAGATACGCAGTATTTT. Translated, it gives CSARARLAVLDTQYF.

This clonotype was detected many times. The chain uses TRBV28 and TRBJ1-5; no reliable D call. V was shortened by 8 bases and J by 0 bases, with 11 bases between the two germline ends. This CDR3 has 14 amino acids. Per the germline V gene, CDR1 is MDHEN and CDR2 is SYDVKM. CDR3 in amino acids: CASHRKFSNQPQHF. CDR3 in DNA: TGTGCCAGCCATAGGAAGTTTAGCAATCAGCCCCAGCATTTT.

This clonotype has ten or more counts. This sequence joins TRBV28 and TRBJ2-3; 7 nucleotides agree with TRBD2. Trimming cost V 7 bases and J 0 bases; bases outside gene matches: 10. This CDR3 is built from 16 residues. Germline-derived CDR1 and CDR2 are MDHEN and SYDVKM. The CDR3 sequence: CASKTAGETSTDTQYF. The CDR3, as DNA: TGTGCCAGCAAAACTGCGGGGGAAACTAGCACAGATACGCAGTATTTT.

In its sample, this clonotype was seen a few times. V is TRBV4-3 and J is TRBJ1-2; weak D call: TRBD1 (5 bases). Trimming cost V 0 bases and J 5 bases, with 16 bases left between them. CDR3 length: 16 amino acids. CDR1 is LGHNA and CDR2 is YSLEER in the germline V gene. The DNA for the CDR3 is TGCGCCAGCAGCCAAGATCAAGCTCAGGGTCAATATGGCTACACCTTC. This gives the protein CASSQDQAQGQYGYTF.

This chain uses TRBV5-6 with TRBJ2-7; 7 nucleotides match TRBD1. Germline V gene sequence: CDR1 SGHDT, CDR2 YYEEEE. CDR3 length equals 16 residues. After removal of 4 bases from V and 3 bases from J, the junction contained 13 bases not matched to a gene. The DNA of the CDR3 is TGTGCCAGCAGCCTCCTGGAAGGGACAGCTTACTACGAGCAGTACTTC. Its protein is CASSLLEGTAYYEQYF.

This clonotype was recorded at least ten times. The chain employs TRBV20-1 and TRBJ1-6, with 10 bases aligning to TRBD1. J was trimmed by 7 bases and V by 4 bases; bases with no gene match: 10. Germline lookup yields CDR1 DFQATT and CDR2 SNEGSKA (reference sequence). The CDR3 is made up of 16 amino acids. The CDR3 DNA reads as TGCAGTGCTAAATCGTCGACAGGGGGCGGCAATTCACCCCTCCACTTT. Its protein product is CSAKSSTGGGNSPLHF.

This clonotype was counted a few times. The chain carries TRBV30 and TRBJ2-1; TRBD2 matches 8 bases. Looked up from germline, CDR1 is GTSNPN and CDR2 is SVGIG (reference sequence). This CDR3 is built from 14 residues. The junction had 10 bases not matched to a gene; V was cut back by 0 bases and J by 12 bases. CDR3 amino acids: CAWSVNILREGQFF. The CDR3 DNA sequence: TGTGCCTGGAGTGTAAATATCTTACGGGAGGGGCAGTTCTTC.